A single sample gave rise to the 2 T cell receptor beta chains below, sequenced in a study of shared clonotypes between healthy human individuals. Libraries were prepared by immunoSEQ multiplex PCR; TCRdb keeps only in-frame clonotypes and omits some of them. The sample has around 700,000 clones; around 73% are singletons. Sequencing used memory CD4+ T cells sorted from blood. Subset of the sample: CD45RA-negative fraction. The receptors originated from a woman aged 30 to 39 in good health.

A few counts support this clone. The chain carries TRBV29-1 and TRBJ2-2; D gene unclear. V shed 5 bases and J shed 0 bases, with 10 bases lying between them. The CDR3 contains 14 residues. The germline CDR1 and CDR2 sequences are SQVTM and ANQGSEA. CDR3 in amino acids: CSVRKTTNTGELFF. The CDR3 nucleotides are TGCAGCGTTCGGAAGACAACGAACACCGGGGAGCTGTTTTTT.

J is TRBJ1-1 and V is TRBV30; D is perhaps TRBD1 (5 bases). Germline CDR1 and CDR2: GTSNPN and SVGIG (reference sequence). The CDR3 has 11 amino acids. Trimming pared 2 bases from V and 11 bases from J, leaving 12 bases between. DNA for the CDR3: TGTGCCTGGAGTACCGGGACCAGGGCTTTCTTT. This translates into CAWSTGTRAFF.